The 12 T cell receptor beta chains below all came from one sample that was sequenced in a study of T-cell reconstitution after alpha-beta-depleted transplantation in children. The TCRbeta library incorporated unique molecular identifiers. MiXCR, applied by TCRdb to the PCR reads, yields one record per CDR3 protein. The repertoire includes fewer than 250,000 distinct CDR3 sequences, roughly 8.2% of them detected once, and under 8% sits in the top ten. Specimen: PBMCs, mostly from graft donor cells, collected 180 days after TCRalphabeta/CD19-depleted stem cell transplant. The receptors shown here come from a male patient under 18 who had a stem cell transplant for acute lymphoblastic leukemia, so the T cells may come from the graft donor.

This clonotype was recorded many times. CDR3 coding DNA: TGCAGTGCTCCTAGGGGAGGGCGAGAGACCCAGTACTTC. The encoded protein is CSAPRGGRETQYF. This chain uses TRBV20-1 with TRBJ2-5; TRBD2 matches 7 bases. After removal of 5 bases from V and 4 bases from J, the junction contained 7 bases not matched to a gene. The CDR3 sequence is 13 residues long. Germline CDR1 DFQATT, CDR2 SNEGSKA (reference sequence).

Ten or more counts support this clonotype. This sequence joins TRBV14 and TRBJ2-7; D might be TRBD1 (5 bases). Germline CDR1 and CDR2: SGHDN and FVKESK. V was pared by 0 bases and J by 5 bases, with 17 bases between. The CDR3 sequence is 16 residues long. The CDR3 nucleotides are TGTGCCAGCAGCCAAGATGGGGCAGGGAAGAGGCACGAGCAGTACTTC. Amino acid sequence: CASSQDGAGKRHEQYF.

Ten or more counts support this clonotype. The chain joins TRBV6-5 to TRBJ2-1; 12 bases fit TRBD2. Germline V CDR1 and CDR2: MNHEY, SVGAGI. CDR3 length equals 17 residues. Losses at the gene ends were 0 bases for V and 7 bases for J; bases not matched to a gene: 7. The CDR3 bases are TGTGCCAGCAGTTACTCTCCTAGCGGGAGGGCCGGGAATGAGCAGTTCTTC. Translated, it gives CASSYSPSGRAGNEQFF.

At least ten counts were recorded for this clonotype. The chain employs TRBV4-2 and TRBJ2-3; D is ambiguous. There are 16 residues in the CDR3. The V gene's germline CDR1 is LGHNA and CDR2 YNFKEQ. V gave up 1 base and J gave up 0 bases, with 11 bases separating them. CDR3 in amino acids: CASSQGPWGSTDTQYF. Written as DNA, the CDR3 is TGTGCCAGCAGCCAAGGACCGTGGGGAAGCACAGATACGCAGTATTTT.

This clonotype was detected many times. The chain employs TRBV28 and TRBJ2-3; 8 bases match TRBD2. CDR3 length equals 17 residues. Germline-derived CDR1 and CDR2 are MDHEN and SYDVKM. The V and J ends lost 4 bases and 3 bases, in that order; junction bases with no gene match: 12. CDR3 nucleotides: TGTGCCAGCAGTTCCCGGCGGGAGGTAGGGGGAACAGATACGCAGTATTTT. Protein sequence: CASSSRREVGGTDTQYF.

This sequence joins TRBV7-2 and TRBJ1-1; D gene unclear. Per the germline V gene, CDR1 is SGHTA and CDR2 is FQGNSA. Trimming shortened V by 5 bases and J by 9 bases, and 13 bases separated the two germline ends. This CDR3 is built from 12 residues. Here the CDR3 DNA reads TGTGCCAGCAGCCTTGGTCCCAGTCAAGCTTTCTTT. The encoded protein is CASSLGPSQAFF.

This clonotype occurred many times. The rearrangement links TRBV29-1 to TRBJ2-5, with TRBD2 as a possible D gene (6 bases). The CDR3 is made up of 8 amino acids. Germline loops: CDR1 SQVTM, CDR2 ANQGSEA. Trimming removed 6 bases from V and 11 bases from J, with 7 bases in between. The CDR3 nucleotides are TGCAGCGTGGAGGGGCAGTACTTC. Translation gives CSVEGQYF.

As for this clonotype: This may come from a read error, since a much larger clone is one base off. The chain links TRBV29-1 to TRBJ2-5; D gene unclear. The CDR3 has 12 residues. Germline CDR1 reads SQVTM; CDR2 reads ANQGSEA. Trimming took off 5 bases at V and 2 bases at J, with 9 bases between the two ends. The chain's CDR3 is CSVSTPQETQYF. The CDR3, as DNA: TGCAGCGTTTCAACGCCTCAAGAGACCCAGTACTTC.

This chain connects TRBV19 to TRBJ2-4, with 10 bases that match TRBD2. Losses at the gene ends were 2 bases for V and 9 bases for J; bases not matched to a gene: 4. Looked up from germline, CDR1 is LNHDA and CDR2 is SQIVND (reference sequence). CDR3 length: 14 residues. The CDR3, as DNA: TGTGCCAGTAGTATAAGCGGGAGGGCTTGCATTCAGTACTTC. Translation gives CASSISGRACIQYF.

The rearrangement joins TRBV7-1 to TRBJ2-1; 8 bases fit TRBD1. TRBV7-1 falls under the ORF class, with uncertain function. The CDR3 totals 17 residues. V was clipped by 3 bases and J by 4 bases; unmatched bases: 11. In DNA form, the CDR3 reads TGTGCCAGCAGCTCCCACCGAGGACAGGGAAAGTACAATGAGCAGTTCTTC. Translation gives CASSSHRGQGKYNEQFF.

This chain links TRBV9 with TRBJ1-2, with unresolved D. This CDR3 region has 16 residues. Germline V lookup: CDR1 SGDLS, CDR2 YYNGEE. The ends were cut back, 0 bases at V and 4 bases at J, with 16 bases in the middle. The CDR3 spells CASSVGLDGTSYGYTF. The CDR3, as DNA: TGTGCCAGCAGCGTAGGTCTAGACGGAACGAGCTATGGCTACACCTTC.

In its sample, this clonotype was seen many times. The gene calls are TRBV3-1 and TRBJ2-7; no clear D gene. In germline, CDR1 is LGHDT, CDR2 YNNKEL (reference sequence). The CDR3 is made up of 13 amino acids. Trimming removed 4 bases at V and 2 bases at J, with 9 bases between. Here the CDR3 DNA reads TGTGCCAGCAGCCGAGGCAGCACCTACGAGCAGTACTTC. This encodes CASSRGSTYEQYF.